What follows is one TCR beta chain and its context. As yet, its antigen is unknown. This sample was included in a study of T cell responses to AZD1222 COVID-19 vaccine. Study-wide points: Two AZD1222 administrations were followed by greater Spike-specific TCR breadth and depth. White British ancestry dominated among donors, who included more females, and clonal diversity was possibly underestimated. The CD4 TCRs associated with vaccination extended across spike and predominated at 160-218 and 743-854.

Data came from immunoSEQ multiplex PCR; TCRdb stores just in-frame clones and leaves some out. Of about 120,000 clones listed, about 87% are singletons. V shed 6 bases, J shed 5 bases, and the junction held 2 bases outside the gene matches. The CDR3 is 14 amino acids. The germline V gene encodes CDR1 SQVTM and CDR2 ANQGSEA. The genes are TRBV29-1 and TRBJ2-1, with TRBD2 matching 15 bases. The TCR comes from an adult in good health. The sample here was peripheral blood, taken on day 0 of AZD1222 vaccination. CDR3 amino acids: CSVGLAGGDNEQFF. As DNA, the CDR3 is TGCAGCGTGGGACTAGCGGGGGGAGACAATGAGCAGTTCTTC.